This entry concerns a single T cell receptor beta chain. This specimen belongs to a study of shared clonotypes between healthy human individuals. Study-wide context: The study used three CD4 naive, three CD4 memory, two CD8 naive and one CD8 memory plate per donor.

Sequenced by immunoSEQ multiplex PCR; TCRdb stores in-frame clones only, minus some. Seen here are millions of clones, 90% to 95% observed once, and the top ten hold around 0.13%. The TCR was taken from a young man in good health. The sequenced sample was naive CD4+ T cells sorted from blood. The subset denotes: CD45RA+ positively selected.

The CDR3 region is CASTHETGANYEQYF. In DNA form, the CDR3 reads TGTGCCAGCACCCACGAGACAGGGGCCAACTACGAGCAGTACTTC. This rearrangement joins TRBV6-1 to TRBJ2-7; TRBD1 matches 8 bases. V dropped 7 bases and J dropped 3; count of bases not matched to a gene: 11. Germline loops: CDR1 MNHNS, CDR2 SASEGT. The CDR3 runs to 15 residues.